What follows are 12 T cell receptor beta chains derived from one specimen sequenced in a study of cytomegalovirus exposure and HLA in healthy donors. 13 Jbeta primers and 60 Vbeta primers were used for the PCR. Sequencing used immunoSEQ multiplex PCR; TCRdb keeps in-frame clones, though not all of them. Of 95,000 to 150,000 clones listed, around 77% are singletons. The sample was PBMCs. Receptors were obtained from a man between 18 and 29 years old in good health and CMV-seropositive.

V and J are TRBV6-1 and TRBJ2-7; D unclear. V lost 0 bases and J 3 bases, leaving 12 bases between the germline ends. CDR1 MNHNS and CDR2 SASEGT come from the germline V gene. CDR3 length: 15 amino acids. CDR3: CASSEAAQLFYEQYF. The CDR3 DNA sequence: TGTGCCAGCAGTGAAGCGGCACAGCTATTCTACGAGCAGTACTTC.

This chain joins TRBV13 and TRBJ2-1; D possibly corresponds to TRBD2 (5 bases). V lost 2 bases and J lost 12, with 14 bases in between. The CDR3 covers 13 residues. Per germline, CDR1 PRHDT and CDR2 FYEKMQ (reference sequence). In DNA form, the CDR3 reads TGTGCCAGCAGCTTATCTTGGACTGATTGGCAGTTCTTC. It yields the protein CASSLSWTDWQFF.

This clone was picked up a small number of times. V usage is TRBV7-9 and J usage is TRBJ2-7; a weak D match, TRBD2 (5 bases). V lost 0 bases and J 3 bases, leaving 15 bases between the germline ends. Germline CDR1 reads SEHNR; CDR2 reads FQNEAQ (reference sequence). CDR3 length equals 16 residues. This CDR3 reads CASSLAVTAGSYEQYF. CDR3 DNA: TGTGCCAGCAGCTTAGCGGTAACGGCGGGTAGCTACGAGCAGTACTTC. The full variable domain, completed using reference TRBV7-9 and TRBJ2-7, is DTGVSQNPRHKITKRGQNVTFRCDPISEHNRLYWYRQTLGQGPEFLTYFQNEAQLEKSRLLSDRFSAERPKGSFSTLEIQRTEQGDSAMYLCASSLAVTAGSYEQYFGPGTRLTVT.

The chain is built from TRBV28 and TRBJ2-1; the match to TRBD2 covers 15 bases. The V segment lost 4 bases and the J segment 5 bases; nucleotides outside the gene matches: 12. CDR3 length: 19 amino acids. CDR1 is MDHEN, CDR2 SYDVKM, per germline. This chain's CDR3 is CASSSYSGLAGGNHNEQFF. CDR3 nucleotides: TGTGCCAGCAGTTCGTACTCGGGACTAGCGGGGGGTAATCACAATGAGCAGTTCTTC.

The chain has TRBV2 and TRBJ2-7; TRBD2 might be the D (6 bases). V was clipped by 7 bases and J by 1 base, with 11 bases between them. CDR1 is SNHLY, CDR2 FYNNEI, per germline. The CDR3 runs to 13 residues. In DNA, the CDR3 is TGTGCCAGCAAAATGGGACTTTCCTACGAGCAGTACTTC. Translating gives CASKMGLSYEQYF. The full variable domain, in which reference TRBV2 and TRBJ2-7 provide the parts outside the CDR3, is EPEVTQTPSHQVTQMGQEVILRCVPISNHLYFYWYRQILGQKVEFLVSFYNNEISEKSEIFDDQFSVERPDGSNFTLKIRSTKLEDSAMYFCASKMGLSYEQYFGPGTRLTVT.

The chain recombines TRBV6-5 with TRBJ1-1, with D unresolved. The CDR3 is 13 amino acids. The germline V gene has CDR1 MNHEY and CDR2 SVGAGI. Trimming stripped 6 bases from V and 0 bases from J, with 8 bases between. In DNA form, the CDR3 reads TGTGCCAGCAGGAAGACTGTGAACACTGAAGCTTTCTTT. This translates into CASRKTVNTEAFF.

This clone was counted once. The V and J genes are TRBV5-8 and TRBJ1-2, with a weak D call TRBD1 (5 bases). Trimming pared 1 base from V and 1 base from J, leaving 14 bases between. CDR1 SGHTS and CDR2 YDEGEE come from the germline V gene. The CDR3 covers 16 residues. The CDR3 DNA reads TGTGCCAGCAGCTTGCCCGGACATACTATTAACTATGGCTACACCTTC. This translates into CASSLPGHTINYGYTF.

This clone was observed a handful of times. This chain uses TRBV11-2 with TRBJ1-1; D gene unclear. In germline, CDR1 is SGHAT, CDR2 FQNNGV. The CDR3 spans 14 residues. Trimming stripped 1 base from V and 8 bases from J, with 14 bases between. CDR3 loop: CASSLARSTTEAFF. CDR3 DNA sequence: TGTGCCAGCAGCTTAGCGAGGAGTACCACCGAAGCTTTCTTT.

The V call is TRBV28, the J call TRBJ1-1; the D gene is possibly TRBD1 (6 bases). Trimming left V 7 bases short and J 5 bases short, with 20 bases between. The germline gives CDR1 MDHEN, CDR2 SYDVKM. The CDR3 covers 15 residues. The CDR3 sequence is CASKPLGGRWTEAFF. CDR3 DNA sequence: TGTGCCAGCAAGCCTTTAGGGGGAAGATGGACTGAAGCTTTCTTT.

The rearrangement joins TRBV19 to TRBJ2-1; 7 bases align to TRBD2. The CDR3 runs 14 residues. The V gene's germline CDR1 is LNHDA and CDR2 SQIVND (reference sequence). V was clipped by 5 bases and J by 8 bases; unmatched bases: 9. CDR3 loop: CASSASGIGDEQFF. For the CDR3, the DNA is TGTGCCAGTAGTGCCAGCGGGATAGGCGATGAGCAGTTCTTC.

This chain uses TRBV27 with TRBJ2-2, with TRBD1 identical over 9 bases. This CDR3 region has 15 residues. The germline V gene has CDR1 MNHEY and CDR2 SMNVEV (reference sequence). With V trimmed by 6 bases and J by 6 bases, 8 bases remained unmatched. The CDR3 reads CASSFMTGGPGELFF. CDR3 DNA sequence: TGTGCCAGCAGCTTTATGACAGGGGGTCCCGGGGAGCTGTTTTTT.

V usage is TRBV7-9 and J usage is TRBJ1-5; D possibly corresponds to TRBD1 (6 bases). CDR3 size: 13 residues. Trimming removed 3 bases at V and 7 bases at J, with 10 bases between. Germline V gene lookup returns CDR1 SEHNR and CDR2 FQNEAQ (reference sequence). The CDR3 DNA sequence: TGTGCCAGCAGCTTCGGGACAAACCAGCCCCAGCATTTT. Encoded protein: CASSFGTNQPQHF. Filled out from reference TRBV7-9 and TRBJ1-5, the complete variable domain reads DTGVSQNPRHKITKRGQNVTFRCDPISEHNRLYWYRQTLGQGPEFLTYFQNEAQLEKSRLLSDRFSAERPKGSFSTLEIQRTEQGDSAMYLCASSFGTNQPQHFGDGTRLSIL.